These T cell receptor beta chains were read from a single sample in a study of T cell repertoires in cytomegalovirus infection. From the reads, TCRdb called clonotypes with MiXCR, one entry per CDR3 protein. The sample has fewer than 650,000 distinct CDR3 sequences; roughly 43% are singletons. Antigen specificity for these receptors is unknown. This material consisted of cultured PBMCs, taken from culture after CMV antigen stimulation. The receptors originated from a human donor in good health (CMV status not recorded). Some clones in this sample may be carry-over from other donors' samples. CDR3s include the opening cysteine and the closing phenylalanine or tryptophan. A D gene is named only where the DNA matches it firmly. Only part of the rows carry a size: once, few, many, or a class if the clone is expanded.

abundance	v_gene	j_gene	len	d_gene	CDR3aa	CDR3nt
NA	TRBV19	TRBJ2-1	14	TRBD2	CASKSSGGKIEQFF	TGTGCCAGTAAGTCTAGCGGGGGGAAAATTGAGCAGTTCTTC
NA	TRBV5-1	TRBJ1-4	14	TRBD1	CASGSGTGDEKLFF	TGCGCCAGCGGCTCCGGGACAGGGGACGAAAAACTGTTTTTT
few	TRBV7-2	TRBJ1-1	14	NA	CASSQQTVGEEAFF	TGTGCCAGCAGCCAACAAACGGTAGGGGAAGAAGCTTTCTTT
NA	TRBV19	TRBJ2-5	15	NA	CASSRAERPGETQYF	TGTGCCAGTAGTAGGGCCGAACGCCCTGGGGAGACCCAGTACTTC
NA	TRBV20-1	TRBJ2-3	15	TRBD2	CSATRTSGNTDTQYF	TGCAGTGCTACCCGGACTAGCGGAAACACAGATACGCAGTATTTT
NA	TRBV6-6	TRBJ1-1	17	TRBD1	CASSLNRGLLMNTEAFF	TGTGCCAGCAGTTTGAACAGGGGGCTATTAATGAACACTGAAGCTTTCTTT
few	TRBV7-8	TRBJ2-7	17	TRBD2	CASSLGGLAGGPYEQYF	TGTGCCAGCAGCTTAGGAGGACTAGCGGGAGGCCCCTACGAGCAGTACTTC
once	TRBV20-1	TRBJ2-7	15	TRBD2	CSARGSGGASYEQYF	TGCAGTGCTAGAGGTTCGGGGGGGGCCTCCTACGAGCAGTACTTC
NA	TRBV7-2	TRBJ2-7	16	TRBD2	CASSRQGLAGGPEQYF	TGTGCCAGCAGCCGCCAGGGACTAGCGGGGGGGCCCGAGCAGTACTTC
NA	TRBV7-6	TRBJ2-1	17	TRBD2	CASSLLGEGTPYNEQFF	TGTGCCAGCAGCTTATTAGGGGAGGGGACGCCCTACAATGAGCAGTTCTTC
NA	TRBV7-2	TRBJ2-4	19	TRBD2	CASSRLAKTNTVAKNIQYF	TGTGCCAGCAGTCGACTAGCAAAAACAAATACGGTAGCCAAAAACATTCAGTACTTC
NA	TRBV9	TRBJ2-7	18	TRBD2	CASSPPGTSGRAGFEQYF	TGTGCCAGCAGTCCCCCCGGGACTAGCGGGAGGGCCGGTTTCGAGCAGTACTTC
NA	TRBV20-1	TRBJ2-1	18	TRBD1	CSALQGQGALGSYNEQFF	TGCAGTGCCCTACAAGGACAGGGGGCTCTTGGCTCCTACAATGAGCAGTTCTTC
NA	TRBV9	TRBJ2-5	16	TRBD2	CASSVRTSGSGETQYF	TGTGCCAGCAGCGTCCGGACTAGCGGGAGTGGAGAGACCCAGTACTTC
NA	TRBV12-3/TRBV12-4	TRBJ2-3	17	NA	CASSPPVGRANTDTQYF	TGTGCCAGCAGTCCTCCCGTGGGGCGGGCGAACACAGATACGCAGTATTTT
NA	TRBV18	TRBJ2-5	17	NA	CASSPLESPSRLGDQYF	TGTGCCAGCTCACCTTTAGAAAGTCCTAGCCGACTGGGGGACCAGTACTTC
NA	TRBV6-6	TRBJ2-3	14	NA	CASTGGRVTDTQYF	TGTGCCAGCACTGGAGGCAGGGTCACAGATACGCAGTATTTT
NA	TRBV7-6	TRBJ1-1	16	NA	CASSRSQGIMNTAAFF	TGTGCCAGCAGCCGGTCTCAGGGGATAATGAACACTGCAGCTTTCTTT
few	TRBV7-2	TRBJ2-7	14	TRBD2	CASSIAGFAYEQYF	TGTGCCAGCAGCATAGCGGGGTTCGCCTACGAGCAGTACTTC
few	TRBV7-8	TRBJ1-2	17	TRBD1	CASSLPWTGAKGHGYTF	TGTGCCAGCAGCTTACCTTGGACAGGGGCTAAGGGCCATGGCTACACCTTC
NA	TRBV12-3/TRBV12-4	TRBJ1-5	14	NA	CASVQGGRNQPQHF	TGTGCCAGCGTACAGGGTGGTCGTAATCAGCCCCAGCATTTT
NA	TRBV7-2	TRBJ1-6	15	NA	CASSLGYRENSPLHF	TGTGCCAGCAGCTTAGGGTACAGGGAGAACTCACCCCTCCACTTT
NA	TRBV6-1	TRBJ2-2	16	NA	CASSPIAGGDTGELFF	TGTGCCAGCAGCCCGATTGCAGGGGGGGACACCGGGGAGCTGTTTTTT
NA	TRBV29-1	TRBJ1-4	15	NA	CSVSTPTPANEKLFF	TGCAGCGTGTCAACTCCGACACCAGCTAATGAAAAACTGTTTTTT
few	TRBV6-2/TRBV6-3	TRBJ1-1	12	TRBD1	CASSYSQGAAFF	TGTGCCAGCAGTTACTCCCAGGGGGCAGCTTTCTTT
NA	TRBV6-1	TRBJ1-1	15	NA	CASSEERTVGTEAFF	TGTGCCAGCAGTGAAGAAAGGACTGTGGGCACTGAAGCTTTCTTT
few	TRBV7-2	TRBJ2-1	12	NA	CASSLPTGEQFF	TGTGCCAGCAGCCTCCCTACAGGCGAGCAGTTCTTC
few	TRBV7-9	TRBJ2-3	19	TRBD2	CASSLVVGLLAGGSDTQYF	TGTGCCAGCAGCTTAGTCGTGGGGCTACTAGCGGGAGGTTCAGATACGCAGTATTTT
NA	TRBV7-2	TRBJ2-5	13	TRBD2	CASSAGGGETQYF	TGTGCCAGCAGCGCGGGGGGAGGCGAGACCCAGTACTTC
NA	TRBV6-2/TRBV6-3	TRBJ1-1	16	TRBD1	CASRKGQGWWNTEAFF	TGTGCCAGCAGAAAAGGACAGGGCTGGTGGAACACTGAAGCTTTCTTT
NA	TRBV7-2	TRBJ1-5	16	TRBD1	CASSLVSGGYNQPQHF	TGTGCCAGCAGCTTAGTCTCAGGGGGATACAATCAGCCCCAGCATTTT
NA	TRBV5-4	TRBJ2-3	14	TRBD1	CASSPDRGVDTQYF	TGTGCCAGCAGCCCCGACAGGGGAGTAGATACGCAGTATTTT
NA	TRBV7-2	TRBJ1-6	15	NA	CASSLTVRVRSPLHF	TGTGCCAGCAGCTTAACAGTACGAGTGCGTTCACCCCTCCACTTT
NA	TRBV24-1	TRBJ2-1	15	TRBD2	CATGVLAGPYNEQFF	TGTGCCACTGGGGTTCTAGCGGGGCCCTACAATGAGCAGTTCTTC
NA	TRBV19	TRBJ2-7	13	TRBD1	CASRGTGTYEQYF	TGTGCCAGTAGGGGGACAGGAACCTACGAGCAGTACTTC
few	TRBV7-2	TRBJ2-1	16	TRBD2	CASSFSPGLVYNEQFF	TGTGCCAGCAGCTTTTCACCGGGACTAGTGTACAATGAGCAGTTCTTC
NA	TRBV4-1	TRBJ2-2	15	TRBD2	CASRRTSRDTGELFF	TGCGCCAGCAGAAGGACTAGCAGAGACACCGGGGAGCTGTTTTTT
NA	TRBV4-1	TRBJ2-5	15	NA	CASSQYGASKETQYF	TGCGCCAGCAGCCAATACGGAGCCTCGAAAGAGACCCAGTACTTC
few	TRBV28	TRBJ1-5	14	NA	CASSLWTGNQPQHF	TGTGCCAGCAGTTTATGGACGGGAAACCAGCCCCAGCATTTT
NA	TRBV20-1	TRBJ1-1	16	NA	CSASSRVLQKGFEAFF	TGCAGTGCTAGCTCCAGGGTCCTTCAGAAAGGCTTTGAAGCTTTCTTT
NA	TRBV7-9	TRBJ1-2	14	NA	CASSLALGRYGYTF	TGTGCCAGCAGCTTGGCCCTCGGACGCTATGGCTACACCTTC
NA	TRBV7-3	TRBJ1-4	16	NA	CASSLWRGGTNEKLFF	TGTGCCAGCAGCTTATGGAGGGGGGGAACTAATGAAAAACTGTTTTTT
NA	TRBV11-2	TRBJ2-7	21	NA	CASSFSGSRSPERRFQYEQYF	TGTGCCAGCAGCTTTAGTGGGTCCCGTTCTCCCGAGCGAAGATTCCAGTACGAGCAGTACTTC